The 14 T cell receptor beta chains reported below all come from one sample, sequenced in a study of cytomegalovirus exposure and HLA in healthy donors. Primers included in the PCR were 60 Vbeta and 13 Jbeta primers. Libraries were prepared by immunoSEQ multiplex PCR; TCRdb keeps only in-frame clonotypes and omits some of them. The table includes about 130,000 clones, around four fifths detected once. The sample taken for sequencing was PBMCs. These receptors were collected from a human donor in good health.

This clone was counted a few times. This rearrangement joins TRBV28 to TRBJ2-4; 8 bases agree with TRBD1. The V and J ends lost 5 bases and 7 bases, in that order; junction bases with no gene match: 10. The germline V gene has CDR1 MDHEN and CDR2 SYDVKM. CDR3 length: 15 residues. DNA of the CDR3: TGTGCCAGCAGTGTAACAGGGGGTAGAAGGAACATTCAGTACTTC. Translating it yields CASSVTGGRRNIQYF.

The chain recombines TRBV4-2 with TRBJ1-2; tentative D call: TRBD1 (6 bases). V dropped 5 bases and J dropped 7 bases, with 20 bases sitting between them. Germline CDR1 reads LGHNA; CDR2 reads YNFKEQ. The CDR3 totals 15 residues. The DNA of the CDR3 is TGTGCCAGCAGCTTGGCACCATCGACAGGATCTGGCTACACCTTC. The encoded protein is CASSLAPSTGSGYTF.

This chain joins TRBV12-5 and TRBJ2-1, with 13 bases matching TRBD2. This CDR3 comprises 17 residues. Germline V gene sequence: CDR1 LGHNT, CDR2 FRNRAP. V lost 2 bases and J lost 6; bases outside the gene matches: 7. CDR3: CASGLPQTSGGANEQFF. The CDR3 nucleotides are TGTGCTAGTGGTTTGCCCCAAACTAGCGGGGGGGCCAATGAGCAGTTCTTC.

The CDR3 bases are TGTGCCAGCCGGACAGGGGAGGGTCAGCCCCAGCATTTT. This encodes CASRTGEGQPQHF. The rearrangement links TRBV18 to TRBJ1-5; the match to TRBD1 covers 9 bases. Germline V gives CDR1 KGHSH, CDR2 LQKENI. V was clipped by 8 bases and J by 6 bases; unmatched bases: 5. The length of the CDR3 is 13 residues.

The chain couples TRBV5-4 to TRBJ2-3, with TRBD2 matching over 10 bases. With 0 bases clipped from V and 1 base from J, the junction kept 2 bases outside the gene matches. The CDR3 is 16 amino acids. Germline CDR1 and CDR2: SGHNT and YYREEE (reference sequence). In DNA, the CDR3 is TGTGCCAGCAGCTTGGAGCTAGCGGGGGGCACAGATACGCAGTATTTT. This codes for CASSLELAGGTDTQYF.

This chain joins TRBV4-1 and TRBJ2-2; D not certain. Trimming took 2 bases from V and 5 from J, leaving 6 bases between them. Germline assignment: CDR1 MGHRA and CDR2 YSYEKL. This CDR3 spans 13 amino acids. The DNA of the CDR3 is TGCGCCAGCAGCCAATCGAGTACCGGGGAGCTGTTTTTT. As protein: CASSQSSTGELFF.

This clone appeared a few times. The genes are TRBV14 and TRBJ1-6; 7 bases map to TRBD1. Trimming removed 6 bases from V and 13 bases from J; junction bases left unmatched: 9. This CDR3 has 13 amino acids. Germline CDR1 and CDR2: SGHDN and FVKESK. The CDR3 protein is CASSITGASPLHF. DNA for the CDR3: TGTGCCAGCAGTATAACAGGGGCTTCGCCCCTCCACTTT.

In its sample, this clone was seen once. The genes are TRBV6-5 and TRBJ1-1, with D tentatively TRBD1 (6 bases). The germline V and J ends were trimmed by 10 bases and 1 base, with 13 bases remaining between them. Germline CDR1 MNHEY, CDR2 SVGAGI. The length of the CDR3 is 13 residues. This CDR3 reads CAISRQANTEAFF. The CDR3 DNA follows: TGTGCCATCAGCCGACAGGCGAACACTGAAGCTTTCTTT.

This clone showed up just a few times. The CDR3 nucleotides are TGCGCCAGCAGCCGATCAATGCTAGAGTCCTACAATGAGCAGTTCTTC. It encodes CASSRSMLESYNEQFF. The J gene is TRBJ2-1, the V gene TRBV4-1; D is uncertain. This CDR3 contains 16 residues. Per the germline V gene, CDR1 is MGHRA and CDR2 is YSYEKL. V gave up 4 bases and J gave up 1 base, with 14 bases separating them.

The chain carries TRBV10-2 and TRBJ2-5; D is uncertain. V lost 4 bases to trimming and J lost 4 bases, with 7 bases between them. The V gene's germline CDR1 is WSHSY and CDR2 SAAADI. The CDR3 spans 12 residues. Here the CDR3 reads CASSGLGETQYF. DNA of the CDR3: TGCGCCAGCAGTGGACTGGGAGAGACCCAGTACTTC.

CDR3 amino acids: CASSIGRGRETQYF. CDR3 in DNA: TGTGCCAGTAGTATCGGCAGGGGGCGGGAGACCCAGTACTTC. V and J are TRBV19 and TRBJ2-5; 8 bases agree with TRBD1. The CDR3 spans 14 residues. Losses at the gene ends were 3 bases for V and 5 bases for J; bases not matched to a gene: 5. Per germline, CDR1 LNHDA and CDR2 SQIVND (reference sequence).

The rearrangement links TRBV10-2 to TRBJ1-2; 10 bases are a match to TRBD1. V was pared by 8 bases and J by 5 bases, with 5 bases of the junction left unmatched. CDR1 WSHSY and CDR2 SAAADI come from the germline V gene. The CDR3 loop spans 13 amino acids. This chain's CDR3 is CASQLDRGYGYTF. In DNA form, the CDR3 reads TGCGCCAGCCAACTGGACAGGGGGTATGGCTACACCTTC.

The CDR3 region has the DNA TGCGCCAGCAGCTTGGTAGGAGGGAGAGGGCGAGAGCAGTACTTC. Encoded protein: CASSLVGGRGREQYF. The chain has TRBV5-1 and TRBJ2-7; possibly TRBD2 for D (6 bases). V lost 0 bases and J 7 bases, leaving 17 bases between the germline ends. Per the germline V gene, CDR1 is SGHRS and CDR2 is YFSETQ. The CDR3 consists of 15 residues.

The J gene is TRBJ2-1, the V gene TRBV6-6; D may be TRBD2 (6 bases). This CDR3 has 12 amino acids. Germline CDR1 reads MNHNY; CDR2 reads SVGAGI (reference sequence). Trimming stripped 2 bases from V and 8 bases from J, with 7 bases between. The CDR3 spells CASSYGGYEQFF. The CDR3 DNA reads TGTGCCAGCAGTTACGGAGGGTATGAGCAGTTCTTC.